This TCR beta chain was obtained from a study of T cells in Graves' hyperthyroidism and ophthalmopathy. TCR beta CDR3 region amplification was performed from RNA transcripts. First-round RT-PCR targeting the TCR CDR3 was performed with the HTBI primer set. TCRdb re-called the multiplex PCR reads with MiXCR, one entry per CDR3 protein. The table records fewer than 900,000 distinct CDR3 sequences, roughly 15% of them present only once. The V end lost 3 bases, the J end lost 5 bases, and 8 bases lay between the germline ends. The germline V gene encodes CDR1 SQVTM and CDR2 ANQGSEA. CDR3 length: 11 residues.

Sequenced: blood. The receptor was derived from a man between 18 and 35 years old with Graves' hyperthyroidism. The chain links TRBV29-1 to TRBJ2-7; D might be TRBD1 (5 bases). The CDR3 DNA is TGCAGCGTTGAGGTAGGGGACGAGCAGTACTTC. Its protein is CSVEVGDEQYF.